This TCR beta chain derives from a study of T cell changes during pregnancy in multiple sclerosis. Assay: immunoSEQ multiplex PCR; the TCRdb copy retains only in-frame clones and omits some. Of some 73,000 clones in the sample, approximately 92% were seen once. Trimming removed 2 bases from V and 8 bases from J, with 12 bases in between. The CDR3 loop spans 13 amino acids. Germline V gene sequence: CDR1 LGHNT, CDR2 FRNRAP. The table lists this clone with a count of one. The TCR originated in a female donor in good health, enrolled as a control in a pregnancy study. Here the sequenced sample was peripheral blood, taken in the third trimester of pregnancy. The rearrangement links TRBV12-5 to TRBJ1-1; the D gene is possibly TRBD1 (5 bases). Here the CDR3 reads CASGLKVGGEAFF. The CDR3 DNA reads TGTGCTAGTGGTTTGAAGGTGGGGGGGGAAGCTTTCTTT.